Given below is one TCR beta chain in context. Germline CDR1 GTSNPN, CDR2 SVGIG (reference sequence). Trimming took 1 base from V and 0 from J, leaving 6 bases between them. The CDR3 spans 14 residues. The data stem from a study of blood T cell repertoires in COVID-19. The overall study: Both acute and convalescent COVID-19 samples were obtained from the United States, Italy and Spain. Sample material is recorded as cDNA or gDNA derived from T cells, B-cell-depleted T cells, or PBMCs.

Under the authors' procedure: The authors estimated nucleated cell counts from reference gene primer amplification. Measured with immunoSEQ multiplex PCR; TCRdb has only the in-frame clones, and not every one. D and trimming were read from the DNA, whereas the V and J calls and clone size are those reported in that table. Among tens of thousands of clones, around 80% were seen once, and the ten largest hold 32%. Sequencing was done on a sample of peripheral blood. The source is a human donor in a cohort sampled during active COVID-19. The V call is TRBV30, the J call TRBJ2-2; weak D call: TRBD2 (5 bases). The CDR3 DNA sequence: TGTGCCTGGAGTGCGGGAACGAACACCGGGGAGCTGTTTTTT. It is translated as CAWSAGTNTGELFF.